Below, 3 T cell receptor beta chains from the same sample are listed, as sequenced in a study of blood T cell repertoires in COVID-19. TCRdb's copy holds only in-frame clones and misses some; the assay was immunoSEQ multiplex PCR. The repertoire has hundreds of thousands of clones, around 82% of them found once; the top ten carry 2% to 3%. The sample consisted of peripheral blood. Receptor source: a woman in her thirties or forties with active or convalescent COVID-19.

V usage is TRBV7-8 and J usage is TRBJ2-7; perhaps TRBD2 as D (5 bases). V was pared by 6 bases and J by 5 bases, with 14 bases between. In germline, CDR1 is SGHVS, CDR2 FQNEAQ. The CDR3 consists of 13 residues. The CDR3 reads CASRSLATDEQYF. CDR3 bases: TGTGCCAGCAGATCCCTAGCTACGGACGAGCAGTACTTC.

The genes are TRBV25-1 and TRBJ1-2; D gene uncertain. The CDR3 spans 15 residues. Trimming removed 4 bases from V and 0 bases from J, with 12 bases in between. The V gene's germline CDR1 is MGHDK and CDR2 SYGVNS. The CDR3 DNA reads as TGTGCCAGCAGTGTCATCGAGGCAGCTAACTATGGCTACACCTTC. This sequence encodes CASSVIEAANYGYTF.

The chain links TRBV11-3 to TRBJ2-7; 10 bases fit TRBD1. Trimming cost V 6 bases and J 6 bases; bases outside gene matches: 8. CDR3 size: 14 residues. CDR1 and CDR2 from the germline V gene are SGHNT and YENEEA. The CDR3 sequence is CASRSGTGEGEQYF. CDR3 DNA sequence: TGTGCCAGCAGGTCCGGGACAGGGGAGGGCGAGCAGTACTTC.